This T cell receptor beta chain was sequenced in a study of cytomegalovirus exposure and HLA in healthy donors. In the case of this clone: Other DNA sequences in the same sample also yield this CDR3.

The primer mix had 60 Vbeta and 13 Jbeta primers. The table came from immunoSEQ multiplex PCR; TCRdb's copy has only in-frame clones and leaves some out. Of about 70,000 clones listed, around 69% are singletons. Deletions cut 3 bases from V and 1 base from J, with 7 bases between. Looked up from germline, CDR1 is SGDLS and CDR2 is YYNGEE. CDR3 length: 13 amino acids. Donors consisted of healthy bone marrow donors. Sequencing input: PBMCs. V gene TRBV9 combines with J gene TRBJ1-1, with D maybe TRBD1 (5 bases). The sequence was collected from a human donor in good health. The CDR3 loop is CASSADRNTEAFF. The CDR3 nucleotides are TGTGCCAGCAGCGCTGACAGGAACACTGAAGCTTTCTTT.